Shown below are 15 T cell receptor beta chains from a single sample sequenced in a study of T cell changes during pregnancy in multiple sclerosis (dated by TCRdb to the late 2010s). Receptor libraries were prepared by the immunoSEQ multiplex PCR assay. TCRdb's version of the immuneACCESS table is confined to in-frame rearrangements and falls short of the full clone set. An unresolved V gene accounts for under half of the shortfall where checked; the remainder is of unknown origin. The sample yields more than 60,000 clones; about 91% were counted once. The ten largest clonotypes hold roughly 0.29% of the sample. The input for sequencing was CD4+ T cells from peripheral blood mononuclear cells, taken in the third trimester of pregnancy. Source of these receptors: a female donor in good health, enrolled as a control in a pregnancy study.

J is TRBJ1-3 and V is TRBV11-3; no clear D. The germline CDR1 and CDR2 sequences are SGHNT and YENEEA. This CDR3 is 18 amino acids long. The V end lost 0 bases, the J end lost 3 bases, and 18 bases lay between the germline ends. The DNA of the CDR3 is TGTGCCAGCAGCTTAGATGGGCTCGGGGTGAATGATGGAAACACCATATATTTT. As protein: CASSLDGLGVNDGNTIYF.

CDR3 coding DNA: TGTGCCAGCAGCTTACGACAGGGGGCTGAAAAACTGTTTTTT. The encoded protein is CASSLRQGAEKLFF. The chain links TRBV7-2 to TRBJ1-4, with 10 bases identical to TRBD1. The trim removed 2 bases at V and 7 bases at J, leaving 1 base unmatched. The germline gives CDR1 SGHTA, CDR2 FQGNSA. The CDR3 has 14 residues.

This clone was detected only a few times. The chain uses TRBV18 and TRBJ2-1, with D unclear. V was clipped by 3 bases and J by 2 bases, with 8 bases between them. The germline gives CDR1 KGHSH, CDR2 LQKENI. The CDR3 length is 14 residues. The CDR3 DNA reads TGTGCCAGCTCACCCGACTTGGCCTACAATGAGCAGTTCTTC. The encoded protein is CASSPDLAYNEQFF.

Notes on this clone: A read error may account for a junction end that differs from germline. The chain links TRBV6-5 to TRBJ2-3, with 11 bases lining up with TRBD1. CDR1 and CDR2 (germline): MNHEY, SVGAGI. This CDR3 has 15 amino acids. CDR3 coding DNA: TGTGCCGGCAGTGTCCGGGACAGGGGGGAAAATACGCAGTATTTT. Residues: CAGSVRDRGENTQYF.

CDR3 in DNA: TGCGCCAGCAGCATACAGAGAAATTCACCCCTCCACTTT. The encoded protein is CASSIQRNSPLHF. The chain links TRBV5-1 to TRBJ1-6, with D unclear. Germline V gene sequence: CDR1 SGHRS, CDR2 YFSETQ. This CDR3 has 13 residues. Trimming pared 4 bases from V and 7 bases from J, leaving 9 bases between.

This chain joins TRBV6-5 and TRBJ1-1; D not certain. Deletions cut 7 bases from V and 5 bases from J, with 17 bases between. This CDR3 region has 14 residues. Germline lookup yields CDR1 MNHEY and CDR2 SVGAGI. The CDR3 sequence: CASNRAGEETEAFF. The CDR3 DNA reads as TGTGCCAGCAATAGGGCGGGAGAGGAGACTGAAGCTTTCTTT.

The chain combines TRBV6-5 with TRBJ1-2; D perhaps matches TRBD1 (5 bases). The CDR3 spans 14 residues. V dropped 5 bases and J dropped 4 bases, with 14 bases sitting between them. CDR1 and CDR2 (germline): MNHEY, SVGAGI. Here the CDR3 reads CASSRTGGFYGYTF. CDR3 nucleotides: TGTGCCAGCAGTCGCACCGGGGGATTCTATGGCTACACCTTC.

The chain joins TRBV19 to TRBJ1-1; TRBD1 matches at 10 bases. Looked up from germline, CDR1 is LNHDA and CDR2 is SQIVND (reference sequence). V shed 5 bases, J shed 5 bases, and the junction held 8 bases outside the gene matches. The CDR3 contains 15 residues. The CDR3 sequence: CASSPQGQGITEAFF. In nucleotides, the CDR3 is TGTGCCAGTAGTCCACAGGGACAGGGGATAACTGAAGCTTTCTTT.

The V and J genes are TRBV5-6 and TRBJ2-3; 7 bases are shared with TRBD1. Germline trimming cut 1 base from V and 4 bases from J; bases unmatched to any gene: 9. The germline V gene has CDR1 SGHDT and CDR2 YYEEEE. The CDR3 contains 16 residues. CDR3 bases: TGTGCCAGCAGCTTGAGCAGGGGGTGGATTTCAGATACGCAGTATTTT. It translates to CASSLSRGWISDTQYF.

This sequence joins TRBV7-9 and TRBJ1-2; D not certain. The CDR3 consists of 13 residues. Trimming removed 3 bases at V and 8 bases at J, with 13 bases between. CDR1 and CDR2 (germline): SEHNR, FQNEAQ (reference sequence). CDR3 in DNA: TGTGCCAGCAGCTTGGAGGTAGCTGAGGGCTACACCTTC. Amino acids: CASSLEVAEGYTF.

The CDR3 region has the DNA TGTGCCAGCAGTGAGGGGACAGGGGTCAGTGAGCAGTTCTTC. Amino acid sequence: CASSEGTGVSEQFF. The chain joins TRBV2 to TRBJ2-1, with TRBD1 identical over 10 bases. Germline-derived CDR1 and CDR2 are SNHLY and FYNNEI. V gave up 3 bases and J gave up 9 bases; unmatched junction bases: 5. This CDR3 has 14 amino acids.

This rearrangement joins TRBV6-5 to TRBJ2-1, with TRBD2 identical over 11 bases. Trimming removed 4 bases from V and 4 bases from J; junction bases left unmatched: 3. The CDR3 length is 15 residues. The germline gives CDR1 MNHEY, CDR2 SVGAGI. The CDR3 loop reads CASSLAGGEYNEQFF. In DNA, the CDR3 is TGTGCCAGCAGTTTAGCGGGGGGGGAGTACAATGAGCAGTTCTTC.

This chain uses TRBV30 with TRBJ1-2; TRBD1 aligns across 8 bases. J was trimmed by 4 bases and V by 7 bases; bases with no gene match: 8. The CDR3 consists of 13 residues. The germline V gene has CDR1 GTSNPN and CDR2 SVGIG (reference sequence). The CDR3 protein is CASTQGVAYGYTF. The CDR3 bases are TGTGCCTCTACACAGGGGGTTGCCTATGGCTACACCTTC. Looking up the rest from reference TRBV30 and TRBJ1-2 gives the full variable domain: SQTIHQWPATLVQPVGSPLSLECTVEGTSNPNLYWYRQAAGRGLQLLFYSVGIGQISSEVPQNLSASRPQDRQFILSSKKLLLSDSGFYLCASTQGVAYGYTFGSGTRLTVV.

This sequence joins TRBV19 and TRBJ2-1; D is uncertain. Germline CDR1 is LNHDA and CDR2 is SQIVND (reference sequence). Trimming cost V 3 bases and J 4 bases, with 4 bases left between them. There are 12 residues in the CDR3. The CDR3: CASSIRYNEQFF. DNA of the CDR3: TGTGCCAGTAGTATCAGGTACAATGAGCAGTTCTTC.

In its sample, this clone was seen once. This rearrangement joins TRBV30 to TRBJ2-5; 14 nucleotides match TRBD2. In germline, CDR1 is GTSNPN, CDR2 SVGIG (reference sequence). The CDR3 loop spans 15 amino acids. With 4 bases clipped from V and 2 bases from J, the junction kept 3 bases outside the gene matches. CDR3 sequence (DNA): TGTGCCTGGACGGGGACTAGCGGGGGTCAAGAGACCCAGTACTTC. Translated: CAWTGTSGGQETQYF.